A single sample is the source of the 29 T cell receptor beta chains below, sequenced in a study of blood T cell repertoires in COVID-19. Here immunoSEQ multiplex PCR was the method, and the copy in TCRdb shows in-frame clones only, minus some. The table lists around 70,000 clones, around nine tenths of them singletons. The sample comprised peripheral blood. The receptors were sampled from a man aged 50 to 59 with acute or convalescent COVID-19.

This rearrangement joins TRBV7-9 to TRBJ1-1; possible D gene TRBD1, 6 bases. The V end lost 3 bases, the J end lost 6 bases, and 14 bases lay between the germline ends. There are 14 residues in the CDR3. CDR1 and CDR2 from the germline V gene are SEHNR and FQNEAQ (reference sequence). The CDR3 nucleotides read TGTGCCAGCAGCTTCACCAGGGGCCGGGCTGAAGCTTTCTTT. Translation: CASSFTRGRAEAFF.

The CDR3 loop is CSVEGVGFLWNEQFF. The CDR3 DNA is TGCAGCGTTGAAGGCGTCGGGTTTCTCTGGAATGAGCAGTTCTTC. The chain is built from TRBV29-1 and TRBJ2-1; the D is unclear. V gave up 1 base and J gave up 7 bases, with 17 bases separating them. Germline CDR1 SQVTM, CDR2 ANQGSEA. The CDR3 spans 15 residues.

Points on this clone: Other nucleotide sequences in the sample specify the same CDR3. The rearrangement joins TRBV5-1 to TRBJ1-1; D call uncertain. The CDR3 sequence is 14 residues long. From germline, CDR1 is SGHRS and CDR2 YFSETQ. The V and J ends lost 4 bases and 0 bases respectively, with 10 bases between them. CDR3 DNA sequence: TGCGCCAGCAGCCCCGCCGGGGTGAACACTGAAGCTTTCTTT. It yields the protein CASSPAGVNTEAFF.

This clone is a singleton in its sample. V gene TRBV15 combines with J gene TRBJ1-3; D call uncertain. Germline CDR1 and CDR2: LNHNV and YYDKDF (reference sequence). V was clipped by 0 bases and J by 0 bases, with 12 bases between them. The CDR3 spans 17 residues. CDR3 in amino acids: CATSRDPSRVSGNTIYF. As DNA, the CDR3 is TGTGCCACCAGCAGAGACCCGTCACGGGTCTCTGGAAACACCATATATTTT. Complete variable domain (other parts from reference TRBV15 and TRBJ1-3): DAMVIQNPRYQVTQFGKPVTLSCSQTLNHNVMYWYQQKSSQAPKLLFHYYDKDFNNEADTPDNFQSRRPNTSFCFLDIRSPGLGDTAMYLCATSRDPSRVSGNTIYFGEGSWLTVV.

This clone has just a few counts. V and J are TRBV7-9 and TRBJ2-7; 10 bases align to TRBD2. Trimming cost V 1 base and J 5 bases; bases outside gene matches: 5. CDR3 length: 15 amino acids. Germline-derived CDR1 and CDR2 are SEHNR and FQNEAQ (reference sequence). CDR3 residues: CASSLGQLAGHEQYF. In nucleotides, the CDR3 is TGTGCCAGCAGCTTAGGTCAACTAGCGGGACACGAGCAGTACTTC.

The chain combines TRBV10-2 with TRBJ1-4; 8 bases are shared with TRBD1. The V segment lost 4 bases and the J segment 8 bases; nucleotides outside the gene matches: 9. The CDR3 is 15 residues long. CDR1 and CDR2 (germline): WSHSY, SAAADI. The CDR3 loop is CASSGYRGGTEKLFF. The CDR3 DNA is TGCGCCAGCAGTGGGTACAGGGGGGGAACGGAAAAACTGTTTTTT.

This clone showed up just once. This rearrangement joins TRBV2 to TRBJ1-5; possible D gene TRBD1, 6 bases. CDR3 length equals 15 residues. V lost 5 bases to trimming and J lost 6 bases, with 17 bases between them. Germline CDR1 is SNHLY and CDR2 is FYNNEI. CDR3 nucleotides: TGTGCCAGCAGTTTTACTAGGGGGGGTCCTCAGCCCCAGCATTTT. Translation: CASSFTRGGPQPQHF.

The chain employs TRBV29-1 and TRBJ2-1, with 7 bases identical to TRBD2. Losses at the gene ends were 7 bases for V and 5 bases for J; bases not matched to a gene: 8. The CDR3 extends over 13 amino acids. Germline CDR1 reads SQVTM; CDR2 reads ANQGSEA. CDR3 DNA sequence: TGCAGCGCCTGGGGCGGGGGAAACAATGAGCAGTTCTTC. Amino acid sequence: CSAWGGGNNEQFF.

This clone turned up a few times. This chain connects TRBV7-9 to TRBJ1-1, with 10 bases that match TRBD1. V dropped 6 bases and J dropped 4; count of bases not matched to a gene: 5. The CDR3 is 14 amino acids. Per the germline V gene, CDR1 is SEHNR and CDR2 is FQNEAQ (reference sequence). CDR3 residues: CASRRTGGTTEAFF. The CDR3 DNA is TGTGCCAGCAGGCGGACAGGGGGTACCACTGAAGCTTTCTTT.

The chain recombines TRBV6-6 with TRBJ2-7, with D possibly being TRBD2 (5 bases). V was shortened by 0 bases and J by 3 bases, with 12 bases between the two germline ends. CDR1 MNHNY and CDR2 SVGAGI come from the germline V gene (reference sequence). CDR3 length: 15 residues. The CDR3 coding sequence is TGTGCCAGCAGTTACTCGCTGCGGGCTAACTACGAGCAGTACGTC. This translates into CASSYSLRANYEQYV.

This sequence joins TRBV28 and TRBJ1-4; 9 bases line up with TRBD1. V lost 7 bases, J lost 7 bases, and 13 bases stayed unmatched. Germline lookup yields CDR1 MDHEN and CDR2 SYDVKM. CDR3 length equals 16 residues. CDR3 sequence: CASKKGQGYEGEKLFF. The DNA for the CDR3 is TGTGCCAGCAAAAAGGGACAGGGCTATGAGGGTGAAAAACTGTTTTTT.

The CDR3 here is CASSQGTGHLRDSPLHF. CDR3 nucleotide sequence: TGTGCCAGCAGCCAAGGGACAGGCCATCTAAGGGATTCACCCCTCCACTTT. The gene calls are TRBV14 and TRBJ1-6; 7 nucleotides agree with TRBD1. CDR3 length: 17 residues. Germline CDR1 reads SGHDN; CDR2 reads FVKESK. The trim removed 1 base at V and 8 bases at J, leaving 11 bases unmatched.

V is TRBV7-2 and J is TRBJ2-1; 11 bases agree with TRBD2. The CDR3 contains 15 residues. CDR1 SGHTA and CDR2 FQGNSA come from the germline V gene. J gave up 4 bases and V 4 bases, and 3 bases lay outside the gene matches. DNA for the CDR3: TGTGCCAGCAGCTCCCGGACTAGCGGGTACAATGAGCAGTTCTTC. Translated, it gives CASSSRTSGYNEQFF.

CDR3 loop: CASSYRGQGSADTQYF. The CDR3 nucleotides read TGTGCCAGCAGTTACCGAGGACAGGGGAGCGCAGATACGCAGTATTTT. This chain connects TRBV6-6 to TRBJ2-3, with 9 nucleotides matching TRBD1. This CDR3 has 16 residues. Per the germline V gene, CDR1 is MNHNY and CDR2 is SVGAGI (reference sequence). With V trimmed by 2 bases and J by 4 bases, 7 bases remained unmatched.

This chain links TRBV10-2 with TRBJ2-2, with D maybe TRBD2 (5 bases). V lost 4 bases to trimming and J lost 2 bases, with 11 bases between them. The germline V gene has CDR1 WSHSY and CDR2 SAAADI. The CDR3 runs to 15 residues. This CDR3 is CASSVQAANTGELFF. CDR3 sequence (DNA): TGCGCCAGCAGTGTTCAAGCGGCAAACACCGGGGAGCTGTTTTTT.

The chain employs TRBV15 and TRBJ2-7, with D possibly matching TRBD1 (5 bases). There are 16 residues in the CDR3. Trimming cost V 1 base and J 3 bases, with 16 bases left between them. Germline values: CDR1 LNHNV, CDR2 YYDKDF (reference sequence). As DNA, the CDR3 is TGTGCCACCAGCAGAGGCGGACAAACAGGTAGCTACGAGCAGTACTTC. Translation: CATSRGGQTGSYEQYF.

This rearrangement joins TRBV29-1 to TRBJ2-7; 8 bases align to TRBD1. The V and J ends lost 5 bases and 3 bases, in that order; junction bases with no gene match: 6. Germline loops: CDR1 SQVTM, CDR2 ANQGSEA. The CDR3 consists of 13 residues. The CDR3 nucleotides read TGCAGCGTTACTCAGGGGGCCGGCTACGAGCAGTACTTC. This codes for CSVTQGAGYEQYF.

The CDR3 DNA follows: TGTGCCAGCAGCCAAGACCGGGATTTCGTTGGCACAGATACGCAGTATTTT. Protein product: CASSQDRDFVGTDTQYF. V gene TRBV3-1 (or the pseudogene TRBV3-2) combines with J gene TRBJ2-3; the D gene is possibly TRBD2 (5 bases). This CDR3 is 17 amino acids long. CDR1 and CDR2 (germline): LGHDT, YNNKEL (reference sequence). The germline V and J ends were trimmed by 0 bases and 1 base, with 14 bases remaining between them.

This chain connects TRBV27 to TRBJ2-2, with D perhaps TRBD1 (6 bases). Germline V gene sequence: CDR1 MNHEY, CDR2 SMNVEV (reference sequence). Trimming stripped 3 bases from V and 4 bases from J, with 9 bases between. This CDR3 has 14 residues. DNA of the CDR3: TGTGCCAGCAGTTTCGGACAGACCACCGGGGAGCTGTTTTTT. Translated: CASSFGQTTGELFF.

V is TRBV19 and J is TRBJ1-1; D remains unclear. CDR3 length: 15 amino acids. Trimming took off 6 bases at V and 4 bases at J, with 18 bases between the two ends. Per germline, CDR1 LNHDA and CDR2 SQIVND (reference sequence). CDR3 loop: CASRTQRKGGTEAFF. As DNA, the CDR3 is TGTGCCAGTAGGACCCAAAGGAAAGGAGGCACTGAAGCTTTCTTT.

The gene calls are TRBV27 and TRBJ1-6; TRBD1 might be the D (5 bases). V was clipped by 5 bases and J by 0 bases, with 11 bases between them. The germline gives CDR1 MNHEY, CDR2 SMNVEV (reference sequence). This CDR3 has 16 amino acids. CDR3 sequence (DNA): TGTGCCAGCAGTCCGACAGTTAACTCCTATAATTCACCCCTCCACTTT. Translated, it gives CASSPTVNSYNSPLHF.

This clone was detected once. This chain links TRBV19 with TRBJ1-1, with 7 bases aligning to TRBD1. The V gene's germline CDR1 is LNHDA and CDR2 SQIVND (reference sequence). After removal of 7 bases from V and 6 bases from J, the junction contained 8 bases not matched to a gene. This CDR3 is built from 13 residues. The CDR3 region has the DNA TGTGCCAGTACCGGGACAGCGATTTCTGAAGCTTTCTTT. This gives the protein CASTGTAISEAFF.

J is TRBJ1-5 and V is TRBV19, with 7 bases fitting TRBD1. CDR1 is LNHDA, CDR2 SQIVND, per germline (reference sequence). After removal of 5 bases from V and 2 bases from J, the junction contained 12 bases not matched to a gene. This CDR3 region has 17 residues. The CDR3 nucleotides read TGTGCCAGTAGTCGACCCAAACAGGGGATTGGCAATCAGCCCCAGCATTTT. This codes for CASSRPKQGIGNQPQHF.

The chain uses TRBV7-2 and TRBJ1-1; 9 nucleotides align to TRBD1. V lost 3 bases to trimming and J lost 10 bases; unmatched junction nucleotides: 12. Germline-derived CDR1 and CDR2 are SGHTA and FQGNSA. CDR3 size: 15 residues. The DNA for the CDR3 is TGTGCCAGCAGCTTTGGGGGGGGACAGGGTACACCAGCTTTCTTT. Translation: CASSFGGGQGTPAFF.

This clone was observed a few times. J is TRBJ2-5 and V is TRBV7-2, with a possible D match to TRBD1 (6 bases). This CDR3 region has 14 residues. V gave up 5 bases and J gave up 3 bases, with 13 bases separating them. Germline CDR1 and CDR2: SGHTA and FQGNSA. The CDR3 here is CASSPRSGEETQYF. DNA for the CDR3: TGTGCCAGCAGCCCTCGTTCAGGGGAAGAGACCCAGTACTTC. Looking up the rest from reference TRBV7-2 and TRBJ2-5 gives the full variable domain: GAGVSQSPSNKVTEKGKDVELRCDPISGHTALYWYRQSLGQGLEFLIYFQGNSAPDKSGLPSDRFSAERTGGSVSTLTIQRTQQEDSAVYLCASSPRSGEETQYFGPGTRLLVL.

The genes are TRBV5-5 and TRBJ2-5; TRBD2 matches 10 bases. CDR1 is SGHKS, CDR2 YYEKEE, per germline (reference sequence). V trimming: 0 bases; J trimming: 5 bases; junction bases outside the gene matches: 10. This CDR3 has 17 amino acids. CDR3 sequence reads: CASSLVLAGPLWETQYF. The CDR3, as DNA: TGTGCCAGCAGCTTGGTACTAGCGGGGCCCCTATGGGAGACCCAGTACTTC.

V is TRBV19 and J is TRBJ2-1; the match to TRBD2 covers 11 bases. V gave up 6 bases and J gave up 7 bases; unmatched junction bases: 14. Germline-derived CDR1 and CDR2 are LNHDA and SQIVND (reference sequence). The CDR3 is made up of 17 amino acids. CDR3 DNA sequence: TGTGCCAGTAGCCCGACCCCAACTAGCGGGAGAGTGAATGAGCAGTTCTTC. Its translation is CASSPTPTSGRVNEQFF.

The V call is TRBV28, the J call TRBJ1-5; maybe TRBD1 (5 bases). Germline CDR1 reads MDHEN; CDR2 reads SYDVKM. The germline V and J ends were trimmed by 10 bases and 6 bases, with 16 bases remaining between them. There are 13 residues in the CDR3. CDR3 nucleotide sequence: TGTGCCAACAGCCTAGGGGCGGTTCAGCCCCAGCATTTT. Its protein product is CANSLGAVQPQHF.

The CDR3 loop reads CASSSGNRTPSSYEQYV. Written as DNA, the CDR3 is TGTGCCAGCAGCAGCGGGAACAGGACTCCTAGCTCCTACGAGCAGTACGTC. The chain is built from TRBV21-1 and TRBJ2-7; the D call in the table, TRBD2, was not verified against the DNA. TRBV21-1 is classified as a pseudogene. The CDR3 extends over 17 amino acids.